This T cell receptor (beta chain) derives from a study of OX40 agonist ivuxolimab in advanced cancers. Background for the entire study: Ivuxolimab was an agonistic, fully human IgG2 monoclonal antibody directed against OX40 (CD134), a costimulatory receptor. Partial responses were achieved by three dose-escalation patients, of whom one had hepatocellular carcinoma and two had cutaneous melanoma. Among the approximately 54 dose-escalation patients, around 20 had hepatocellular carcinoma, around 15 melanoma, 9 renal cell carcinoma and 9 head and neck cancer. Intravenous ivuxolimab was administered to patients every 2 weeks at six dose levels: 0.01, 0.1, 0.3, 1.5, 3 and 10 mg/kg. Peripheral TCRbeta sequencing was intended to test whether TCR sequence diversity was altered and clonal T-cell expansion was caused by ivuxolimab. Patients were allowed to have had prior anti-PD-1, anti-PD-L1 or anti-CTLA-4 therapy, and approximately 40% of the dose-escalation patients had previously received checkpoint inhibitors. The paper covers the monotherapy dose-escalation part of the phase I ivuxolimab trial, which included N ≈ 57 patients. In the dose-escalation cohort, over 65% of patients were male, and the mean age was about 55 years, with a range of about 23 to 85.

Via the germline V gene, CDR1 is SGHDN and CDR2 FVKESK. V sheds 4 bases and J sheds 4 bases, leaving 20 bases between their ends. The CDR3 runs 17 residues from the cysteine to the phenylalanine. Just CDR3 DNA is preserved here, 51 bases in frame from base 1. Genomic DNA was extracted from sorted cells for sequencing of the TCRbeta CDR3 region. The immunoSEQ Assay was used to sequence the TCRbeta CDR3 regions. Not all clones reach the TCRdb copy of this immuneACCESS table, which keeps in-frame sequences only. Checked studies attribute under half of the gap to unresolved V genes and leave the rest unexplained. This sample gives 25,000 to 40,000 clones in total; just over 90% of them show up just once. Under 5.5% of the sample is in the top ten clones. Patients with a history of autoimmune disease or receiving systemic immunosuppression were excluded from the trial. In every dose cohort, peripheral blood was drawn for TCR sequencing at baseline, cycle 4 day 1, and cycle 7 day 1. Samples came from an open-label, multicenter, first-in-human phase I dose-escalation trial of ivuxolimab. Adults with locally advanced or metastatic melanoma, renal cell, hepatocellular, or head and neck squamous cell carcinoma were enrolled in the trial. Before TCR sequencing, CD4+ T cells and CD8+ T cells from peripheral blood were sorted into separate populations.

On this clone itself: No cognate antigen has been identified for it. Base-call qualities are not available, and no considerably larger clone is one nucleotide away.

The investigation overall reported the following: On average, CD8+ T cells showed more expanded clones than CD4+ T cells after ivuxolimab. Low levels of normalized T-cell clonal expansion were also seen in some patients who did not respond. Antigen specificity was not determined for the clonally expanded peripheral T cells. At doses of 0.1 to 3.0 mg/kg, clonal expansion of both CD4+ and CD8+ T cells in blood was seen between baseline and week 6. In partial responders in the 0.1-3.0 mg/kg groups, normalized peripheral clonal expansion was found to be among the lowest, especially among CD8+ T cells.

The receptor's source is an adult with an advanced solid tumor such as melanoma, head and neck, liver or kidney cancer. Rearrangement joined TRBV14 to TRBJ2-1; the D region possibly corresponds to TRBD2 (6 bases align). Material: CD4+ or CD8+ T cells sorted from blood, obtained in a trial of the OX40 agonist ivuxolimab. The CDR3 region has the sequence CASSRLWGRKVYNEQFF. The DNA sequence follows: TGTGCCAGCAGCCGGTTATGGGGGAGGAAGGTATACAATGAGCAGTTCTTC. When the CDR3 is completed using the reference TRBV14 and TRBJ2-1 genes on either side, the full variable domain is EAGVTQFPSHSVIEKGQTVTLRCDPISGHDNLYWYRRVMGKEIKFLLHFVKESKQDESGMPNNRFLAERTGGTYSTLKVQPAELEDSGVYFCASSRLWGRKVYNEQFFGPGTRLTVL.